These 20 T cell receptor beta chains were sequenced from one sample in a study of shared clonotypes between healthy human individuals. Only in-frame clones appear in the TCRdb table, and some are missing; sequencing was by immunoSEQ multiplex PCR. The profile shows about half a million clones, approximately 78% of them singletons. Input material: PBMCs. These TCRs come from a woman in her forties in good health. Some clones in this sample may be carry-over from other donors' samples.

This clone was picked up one time. The V and J genes are TRBV4-1 and TRBJ2-1; a weak D match, TRBD1 (5 bases). The CDR3 runs 16 residues. V lost 0 bases to trimming and J lost 0 bases, with 9 bases between them. Germline V CDR1 and CDR2: MGHRA, YSYEKL. The CDR3, as DNA: TGCGCCAGCAGCCAAGAGCGGACACCCTCCTACAATGAGCAGTTCTTC. It translates to CASSQERTPSYNEQFF.

The V gene is TRBV2, the J gene TRBJ2-7; D unclear. Trimming left V 5 bases short and J 4 bases short, with 6 bases between. CDR3 length: 11 amino acids. Germline V gene sequence: CDR1 SNHLY, CDR2 FYNNEI. Here the CDR3 reads CASSIQYEQYF. The CDR3 DNA is TGTGCCAGCAGTATCCAGTACGAGCAGTACTTC.

The rearrangement uses TRBV12-2 and TRBJ2-1. TRBV12-2 represents a pseudogene. This CDR3 is built from 15 residues. Here the CDR3 reads CASRGLTSSYNEQFF. The CDR3 DNA follows: TGTGCAAGTCGCGGATTAACCAGCTCCTACAATGAGCAGTTCTTC.

J is TRBJ2-3 and V is TRBV27; D possibly corresponds to TRBD2 (7 bases). The germline V and J ends were trimmed by 5 bases and 2 bases, with 11 bases remaining between them. The CDR3 is made up of 14 amino acids. CDR1 and CDR2 (germline): MNHEY, SMNVEV (reference sequence). Here the CDR3 reads CASSPGGNTDTQYF. The DNA of the CDR3 is TGTGCCAGCAGTCCGGGGGGCAACACAGATACGCAGTATTTT.

In its sample, this clone was seen a few times. This chain uses TRBV5-4 with TRBJ2-1; TRBD2 matches 7 bases. CDR3 length equals 15 residues. V lost 2 bases, J lost 7 bases, and 9 bases stayed unmatched. Per the germline V gene, CDR1 is SGHNT and CDR2 is YYREEE (reference sequence). The DNA for the CDR3 is TGTGCCAGCAGCTTAAAAAACGAGGGAGGGAATGAGCAGTTCTTC. Protein product: CASSLKNEGGNEQFF.

The V gene is TRBV6-5, the J gene TRBJ2-7; 8 bases are shared with TRBD2. The ends lost 0 bases at V and 2 bases at J; junction bases unmatched: 6. CDR1 is MNHEY and CDR2 is SVGAGI in the germline V gene. CDR3 size: 16 residues. CDR3 DNA sequence: TGTGCCAGCAGTTACTCGGCTAGCGGGCCGACCTACGAGCAGTACTTC. Protein product: CASSYSASGPTYEQYF.

This clone was seen a single time. The gene calls are TRBV7-9 and TRBJ2-2, with 7 nucleotides matching TRBD2. Germline loops: CDR1 SEHNR, CDR2 FQNEAQ (reference sequence). This CDR3 is built from 14 residues. V lost 3 bases and J lost 4; bases outside the gene matches: 2. The CDR3 nucleotides read TGTGCCAGCAGCTTCGGGAGGCGCACCGGGGAGCTGTTTTTT. Protein sequence: CASSFGRRTGELFF.

V usage is TRBV30 and J usage is TRBJ1-5, with a possible D match to TRBD1 (5 bases). The germline V gene encodes CDR1 GTSNPN and CDR2 SVGIG (reference sequence). This CDR3 is built from 15 residues. V was pared by 2 bases and J by 3 bases, with 14 bases between. CDR3 protein: CAWSIPTGYNQPQHF. The CDR3 DNA reads as TGTGCCTGGAGTATCCCAACAGGCTACAATCAGCCCCAGCATTTT.

There are many counts of this clone. Other DNA sequences within the sample encode an identical CDR3. The chain has TRBV6-4 and TRBJ2-6; D may be TRBD1 (5 bases). The CDR3 totals 14 residues. Per the germline V gene, CDR1 is MRHNA and CDR2 is SNTAGT. Trimming cost V 2 bases and J 4 bases, with 6 bases left between them. The CDR3 nucleotides are TGTGCCAGCAGTGACAGGGGAGGGGCCAACGTCCTGACTTTC. Protein: CASSDRGGANVLTF.

As regards this clone: The junction departs from germline at one end; a sequencing error may be responsible. The V and J genes are TRBV2 and TRBJ1-5; 7 nucleotides match TRBD1. The V gene's germline CDR1 is SNHLY and CDR2 FYNNEI. The CDR3 sequence is 15 residues long. Written as DNA, the CDR3 is TGTGCCAGCAAACGACCAGGGGGGGGCAATCAGCCCCGGCATTTT. Protein: CASKRPGGGNQPRHF.

This clone was seen only a few times. Given a much more abundant clone one base away, this may be a read error. The conserved final phenylalanine or tryptophan is absent from the CDR3, which likely points to a read error. V gene TRBV25-1 combines with J gene TRBJ2-3; a possible D gene is TRBD1 (5 bases). V lost 5 bases and J lost 10, with 19 bases in between. CDR3 length equals 14 residues. CDR1 MGHDK and CDR2 SYGVNS come from the germline V gene. CDR3 sequence (DNA): TGTGCCAGCAGTTCGACAGCCCCCACCGAGCCGCAGTATTCT. Translating it yields CASSSTAPTEPQYS.

This clone was seen only once. V gene TRBV18 combines with J gene TRBJ2-4; D remains ambiguous. Germline V gene sequence: CDR1 KGHSH, CDR2 LQKENI. There are 16 residues in the CDR3. V was cut by 2 bases and J by 0 bases, with 11 bases left in between. The CDR3 sequence is CASSPFTELAKNIQYF. DNA of the CDR3: TGTGCCAGCTCACCATTCACGGAACTAGCCAAAAACATTCAGTACTTC. The complete variable domain, with remaining parts taken from reference TRBV18 and TRBJ2-4, reads NAGVMQNPRHLVRRRGQEARLRCSPMKGHSHVYWYRQLPEEGLKFMVYLQKENIIDESGMPKERFSAEFPKEGPSILRIQQVVRGDSAAYFCASSPFTELAKNIQYFGAGTRLSVL.

The rearrangement links TRBV29-1 to TRBJ2-1, with D perhaps TRBD2 (5 bases). The V end lost 4 bases, the J end lost 5 bases, and 12 bases lay between the germline ends. Germline V gene lookup returns CDR1 SQVTM and CDR2 ANQGSEA. The length of the CDR3 is 13 residues. CDR3 coding DNA: TGCAGCGTTGCGGCGCTAGCTGACAATGAGCAGTTCTTC. It is translated as CSVAALADNEQFF.

CDR3 bases: TGTGCCAGCAGTTGGGATCCACAGGGGAACACTGAAGCTTTCTTT. Its translation: CASSWDPQGNTEAFF. The J gene is TRBJ1-1, the V gene TRBV27; TRBD1 is a possible D gene (6 bases). Trimming removed 4 bases from V and 1 base from J, with 13 bases in between. The CDR3 contains 15 residues. Germline V gene sequence: CDR1 MNHEY, CDR2 SMNVEV (reference sequence).

The chain has TRBV2 and TRBJ2-1; D unresolved. Germline CDR1 reads SNHLY; CDR2 reads FYNNEI. V was clipped by 4 bases and J by 0 bases, with 10 bases between them. This CDR3 is built from 15 residues. CDR3 in amino acids: CASSAQASSYNEQFF. CDR3 DNA sequence: TGTGCCAGCAGTGCTCAGGCGAGCTCCTACAATGAGCAGTTCTTC.

In this sample, this clone turned up a few times. The sample contains more than one DNA sequence encoding this CDR3. V and J are TRBV7-3 and TRBJ2-2, with unresolved D. The length of the CDR3 is 13 residues. Trimming took 0 bases from V and 4 from J, leaving 3 bases between them. Germline assignment: CDR1 SGHTA and CDR2 FQGTGA. CDR3 DNA: TGTGCCAGCAGCTTAACCGGCACCGGGGAGCTGTTTTTT. This gives the protein CASSLTGTGELFF.

The gene calls are TRBV2 and TRBJ1-4, with a weak D call TRBD1 (6 bases). This CDR3 has 13 amino acids. Germline V gene lookup returns CDR1 SNHLY and CDR2 FYNNEI. V was cut by 7 bases and J by 4 bases, with 10 bases left in between. CDR3 sequence reads: CASNRAGNEKLFF. CDR3 sequence (DNA): TGTGCCAGCAACAGGGCCGGTAATGAAAAACTGTTTTTT. The entire variable domain, with the rest obtained from reference TRBV2 and TRBJ1-4, is as follows: EPEVTQTPSHQVTQMGQEVILRCVPISNHLYFYWYRQILGQKVEFLVSFYNNEISEKSEIFDDQFSVERPDGSNFTLKIRSTKLEDSAMYFCASNRAGNEKLFFGSGTQLSVL.

V and J are TRBV7-2 and TRBJ2-7; 10 bases map to TRBD1. From germline, CDR1 is SGHTA and CDR2 FQGNSA. CDR3 length: 14 residues. Trimming cost V 5 bases and J 6 bases; bases outside gene matches: 7. DNA for the CDR3: TGTGCCAGCAGCCTAGGGACAGGGGTTGGCGAGCAGTACTTC. Its protein product is CASSLGTGVGEQYF.

The gene calls are TRBV7-6 and TRBJ1-2; no firm D call. V lost 5 bases and J lost 2, with 12 bases in between. The CDR3 has 14 amino acids. Looked up from germline, CDR1 is SGHVS and CDR2 is FNYEAQ. CDR3 in amino acids: CASSPISRNYGYTF. The CDR3 DNA reads as TGTGCCAGCAGCCCGATTAGCAGGAACTATGGCTACACCTTC.

This chain joins TRBV7-2 and TRBJ1-5; D uncertain. From germline, CDR1 is SGHTA and CDR2 FQGNSA. The CDR3 is 13 residues long. V was clipped by 1 base and J by 1 base, with 2 bases between them. CDR3 in DNA: TGTGCCAGCAGCTTAGTCAGCAATCAGCCCCAGCATTTT. Protein: CASSLVSNQPQHF.